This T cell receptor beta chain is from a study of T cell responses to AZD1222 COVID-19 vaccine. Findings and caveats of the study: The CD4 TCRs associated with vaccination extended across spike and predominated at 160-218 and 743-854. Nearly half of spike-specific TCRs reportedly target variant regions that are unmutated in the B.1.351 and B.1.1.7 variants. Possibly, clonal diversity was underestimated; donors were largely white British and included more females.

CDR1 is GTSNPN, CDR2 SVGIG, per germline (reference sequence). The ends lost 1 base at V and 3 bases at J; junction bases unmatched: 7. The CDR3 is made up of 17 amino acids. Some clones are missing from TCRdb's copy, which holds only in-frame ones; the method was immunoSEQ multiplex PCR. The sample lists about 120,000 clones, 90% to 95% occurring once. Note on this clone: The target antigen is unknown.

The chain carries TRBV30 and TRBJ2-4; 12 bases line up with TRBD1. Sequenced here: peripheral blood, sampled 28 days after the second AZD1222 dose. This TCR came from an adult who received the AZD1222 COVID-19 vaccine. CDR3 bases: TGTGCCTGGAGTGGGGACAGGGGGCTTATCGTCAAAAACATTCAGTACTTC. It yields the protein CAWSGDRGLIVKNIQYF. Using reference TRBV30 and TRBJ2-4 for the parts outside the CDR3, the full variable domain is SQTIHQWPATLVQPVGSPLSLECTVEGTSNPNLYWYRQAAGRGLQLLFYSVGIGQISSEVPQNLSASRPQDRQFILSSKKLLLSDSGFYLCAWSGDRGLIVKNIQYFGAGTRLSVL.